The clone carrying this T cell receptor beta chain was counted a few times. Antigen specificity is unknown. The CDR3 spans 12 residues. V dropped 4 bases and J dropped 16 bases, with 17 bases sitting between them. Germline V gene sequence: CDR1 MDHEN, CDR2 SYDVKM. This sample is part of a study of T cell repertoires in cytomegalovirus infection. Study-wide context: Both a matching HLA type and CMV infection were indicated by public TCR beta signatures. Findings and limits, study-wide: HLA-C-restricted, CMV-specific TCR beta clonotypes were dominant ex vivo. Summed frequency of shared TCR beta families picked out CMV carriers who also had the relevant HLA.

Each CDR3 protein is one row after TCRdb ran MiXCR on the reads. Of under 200,000 distinct CDR3 sequences in the sample, nearly 9.5% were seen once. This clonotype was obtained from a human donor in good health (CMV status not recorded). Some clones in this sample may be carry-over from other donors' samples. This rearrangement joins TRBV28 to TRBJ2-4, with D possibly matching TRBD2 (6 bases). The sequencing input was PBMCs. CDR3: CASSSTTGSLYF. The CDR3 region has the DNA TGTGCCAGCAGTTCCACGACCGGGAGCCTATACTTC.